This T cell receptor (beta chain) appears in the sequencing data of a study of OX40 agonist ivuxolimab in advanced cancers. TCRdb keeps only in-frame clones here, not all; method: immunoSEQ multiplex PCR. The sample contains tens of thousands of clones, 70% to 90% of which appear only once. Deletions cut 5 bases from V and 5 bases from J, with 22 bases between. CDR1 SEHNR and CDR2 FQNEAQ come from the germline V gene (reference sequence). CDR3 length equals 16 residues. The chain is built from TRBV7-9 and TRBJ2-7, with D perhaps TRBD1 (6 bases). This specimen consisted of CD4+ or CD8+ T cells sorted from blood, obtained in a trial of the OX40 agonist ivuxolimab. The receptor's source is an adult with an advanced solid tumor such as melanoma, head and neck, liver or kidney cancer. The CDR3 DNA follows: TGTGCCAGCAGCACCCTGCCGAGTAACAGGGCCCACGAGCAGTACTTC. As protein: CASSTLPSNRAHEQYF.